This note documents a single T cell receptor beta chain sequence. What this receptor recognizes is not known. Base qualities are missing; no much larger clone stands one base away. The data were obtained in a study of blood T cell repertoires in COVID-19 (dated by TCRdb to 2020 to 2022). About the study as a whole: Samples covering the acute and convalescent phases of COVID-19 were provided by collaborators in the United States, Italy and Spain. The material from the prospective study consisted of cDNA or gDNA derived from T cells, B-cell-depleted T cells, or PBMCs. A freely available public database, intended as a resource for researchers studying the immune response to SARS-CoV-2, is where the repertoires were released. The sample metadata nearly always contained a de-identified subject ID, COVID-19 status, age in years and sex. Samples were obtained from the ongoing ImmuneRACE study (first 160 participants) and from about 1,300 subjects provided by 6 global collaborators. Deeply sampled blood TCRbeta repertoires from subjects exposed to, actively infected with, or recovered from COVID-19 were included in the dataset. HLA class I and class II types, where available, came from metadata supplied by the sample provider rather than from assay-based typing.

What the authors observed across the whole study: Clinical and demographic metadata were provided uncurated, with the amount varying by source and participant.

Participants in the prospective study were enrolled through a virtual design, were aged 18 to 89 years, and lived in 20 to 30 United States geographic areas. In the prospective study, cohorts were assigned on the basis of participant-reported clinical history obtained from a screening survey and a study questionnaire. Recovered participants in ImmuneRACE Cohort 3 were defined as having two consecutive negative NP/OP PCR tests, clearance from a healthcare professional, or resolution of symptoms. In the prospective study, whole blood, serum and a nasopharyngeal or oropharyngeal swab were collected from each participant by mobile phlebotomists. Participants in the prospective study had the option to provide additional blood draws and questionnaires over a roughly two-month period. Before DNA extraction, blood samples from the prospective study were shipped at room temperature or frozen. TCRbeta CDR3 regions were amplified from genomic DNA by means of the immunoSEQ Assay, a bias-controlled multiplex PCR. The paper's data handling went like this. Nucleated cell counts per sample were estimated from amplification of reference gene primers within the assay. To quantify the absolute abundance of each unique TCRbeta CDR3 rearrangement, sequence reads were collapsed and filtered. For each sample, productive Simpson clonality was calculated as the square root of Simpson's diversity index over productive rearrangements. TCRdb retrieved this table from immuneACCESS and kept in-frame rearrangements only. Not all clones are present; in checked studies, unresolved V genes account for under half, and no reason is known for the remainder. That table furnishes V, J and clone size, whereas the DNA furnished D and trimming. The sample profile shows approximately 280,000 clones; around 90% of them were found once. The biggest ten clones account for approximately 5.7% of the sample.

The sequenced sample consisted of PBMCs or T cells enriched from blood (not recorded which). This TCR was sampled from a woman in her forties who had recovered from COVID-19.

CDR3 region: CASSHLYVYEAFF. The DNA sequence reads TGTGCCAGTAGCCACCTTTACGTCTATGAAGCTTTCTTT. Here the chain combines TRBV19 and TRBJ1-1; the D gene lacks a confident call. V drops 6 bases and J drops 7 bases, leaving 15 bases in between. The CDR3, from cysteine to phenylalanine, totals 13 residues. Of the read, only the CDR3 DNA is kept; its 39 bases are in frame from base 1. The germline V gene (reference sequence) gives CDR1 as LNHDA and CDR2 as SQIVND.